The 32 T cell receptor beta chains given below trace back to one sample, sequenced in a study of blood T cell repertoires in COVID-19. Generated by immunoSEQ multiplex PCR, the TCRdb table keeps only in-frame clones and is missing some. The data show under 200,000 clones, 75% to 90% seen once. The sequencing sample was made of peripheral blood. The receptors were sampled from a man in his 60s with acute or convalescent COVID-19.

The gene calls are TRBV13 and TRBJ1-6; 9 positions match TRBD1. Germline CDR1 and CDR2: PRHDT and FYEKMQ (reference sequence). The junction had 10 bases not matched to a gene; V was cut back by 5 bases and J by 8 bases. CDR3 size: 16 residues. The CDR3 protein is CASSPTGGWGDSPLHF. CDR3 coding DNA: TGTGCCAGCAGCCCAACAGGGGGCTGGGGTGATTCACCCCTCCACTTT.

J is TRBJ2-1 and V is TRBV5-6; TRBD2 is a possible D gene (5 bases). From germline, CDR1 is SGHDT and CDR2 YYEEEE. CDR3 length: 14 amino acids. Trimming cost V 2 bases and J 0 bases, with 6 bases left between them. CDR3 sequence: CASSLADSYNEQFF. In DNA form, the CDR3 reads TGTGCCAGCAGCTTAGCGGACTCCTACAATGAGCAGTTCTTC.

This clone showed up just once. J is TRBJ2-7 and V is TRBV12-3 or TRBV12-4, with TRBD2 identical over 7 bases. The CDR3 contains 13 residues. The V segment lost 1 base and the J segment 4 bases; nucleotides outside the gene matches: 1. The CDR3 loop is CASSLGGGYEQYF. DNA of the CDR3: TGTGCCAGCAGTTTAGGGGGGGGATACGAGCAGTACTTC.

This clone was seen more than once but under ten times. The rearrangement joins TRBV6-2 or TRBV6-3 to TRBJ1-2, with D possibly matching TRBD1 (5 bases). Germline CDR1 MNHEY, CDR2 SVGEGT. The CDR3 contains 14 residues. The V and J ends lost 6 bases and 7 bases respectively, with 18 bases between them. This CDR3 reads CASSPLGGDAGYTF. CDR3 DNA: TGTGCCAGCAGCCCCCTTGGGGGGGATGCTGGCTACACCTTC.

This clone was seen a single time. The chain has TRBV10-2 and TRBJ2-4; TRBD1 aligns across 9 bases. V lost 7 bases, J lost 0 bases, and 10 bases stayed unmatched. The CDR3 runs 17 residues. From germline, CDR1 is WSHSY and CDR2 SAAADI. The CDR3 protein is CASNEAGQGGAKNIQYF. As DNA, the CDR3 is TGCGCCAGCAATGAAGCGGGACAGGGAGGAGCCAAAAACATTCAGTACTTC.

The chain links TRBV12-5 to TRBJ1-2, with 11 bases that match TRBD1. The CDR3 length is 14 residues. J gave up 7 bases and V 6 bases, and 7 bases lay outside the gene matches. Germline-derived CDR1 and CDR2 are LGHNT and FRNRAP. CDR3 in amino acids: CASGSGQGAFGYTF. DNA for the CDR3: TGTGCTAGTGGCTCCGGACAGGGGGCGTTTGGCTACACCTTC. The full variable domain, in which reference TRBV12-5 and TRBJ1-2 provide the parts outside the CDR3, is DARVTQTPRHKVTEMGQEVTMRCQPILGHNTVFWYRQTMMQGLELLAYFRNRAPLDDSGMPKDRFSAEMPDATLATLKIQPSEPRDSAVYFCASGSGQGAFGYTFGSGTRLTVV.

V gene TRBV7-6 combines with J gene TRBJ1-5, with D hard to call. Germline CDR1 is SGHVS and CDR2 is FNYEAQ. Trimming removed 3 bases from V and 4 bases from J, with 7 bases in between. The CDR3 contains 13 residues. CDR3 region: CASSFSQNQPQHF. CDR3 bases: TGTGCCAGCAGCTTTTCCCAGAATCAGCCCCAGCATTTT.

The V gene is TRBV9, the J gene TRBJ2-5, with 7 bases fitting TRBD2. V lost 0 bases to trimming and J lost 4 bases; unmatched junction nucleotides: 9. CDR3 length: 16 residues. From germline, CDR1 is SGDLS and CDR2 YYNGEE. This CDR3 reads CASSVESGILGETQYF. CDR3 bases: TGTGCCAGCAGCGTAGAAAGCGGGATCCTTGGAGAGACCCAGTACTTC. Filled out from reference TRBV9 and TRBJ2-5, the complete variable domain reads DSGVTQTPKHLITATGQRVTLRCSPRSGDLSVYWYQQSLDQGLQFLIQYYNGEERAKGNILERFSAQQFPDLHSELNLSSLELGDSALYFCASSVESGILGETQYFGPGTRLLVL.

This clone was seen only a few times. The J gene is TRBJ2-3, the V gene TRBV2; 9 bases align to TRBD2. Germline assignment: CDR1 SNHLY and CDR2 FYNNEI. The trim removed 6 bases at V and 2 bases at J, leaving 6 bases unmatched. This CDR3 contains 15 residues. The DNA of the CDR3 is TGTGCCAGCAGGCGGACTAGCGTTAACACAGATACGCAGTATTTT. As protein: CASRRTSVNTDTQYF.

CDR3 amino acids: CATSTSGRSDTQYF. As DNA, the CDR3 is TGTGCCACCAGTACTAGCGGGAGGTCAGATACGCAGTATTTT. This sequence joins TRBV24-1 and TRBJ2-3; the match to TRBD2 covers 12 bases. The CDR3 length is 14 residues. Unmatched junction bases numbered 1, after V lost 6 bases and J lost 4 bases. In germline, CDR1 is KGHDR, CDR2 SFDVKD.

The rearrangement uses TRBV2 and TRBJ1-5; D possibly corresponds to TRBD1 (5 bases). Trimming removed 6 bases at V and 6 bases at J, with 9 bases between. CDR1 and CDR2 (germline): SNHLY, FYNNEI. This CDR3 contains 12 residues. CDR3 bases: TGTGCCAGCAGCGGCAGGGTTCAGCCCCAGCATTTT. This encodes CASSGRVQPQHF.

Written as DNA, the CDR3 is TGTGCCAGCAGCCTGGGGACAGGGCTCGAAGCTTTCTTT. As protein: CASSLGTGLEAFF. The chain uses TRBV14 and TRBJ1-1; TRBD1 agrees at 9 bases. Germline trimming cut 4 bases from V and 8 bases from J; bases unmatched to any gene: 5. The CDR3 length is 13 residues. Germline CDR1 reads SGHDN; CDR2 reads FVKESK.

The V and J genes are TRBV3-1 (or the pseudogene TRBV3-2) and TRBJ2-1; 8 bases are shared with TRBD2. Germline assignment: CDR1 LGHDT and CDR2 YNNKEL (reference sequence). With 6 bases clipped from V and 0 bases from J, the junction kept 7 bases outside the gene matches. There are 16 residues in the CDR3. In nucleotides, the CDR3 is TGTGCCAGCAGAAAGACTAGCGCCCTCTCCTACAATGAGCAGTTCTTC. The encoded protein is CASRKTSALSYNEQFF.

The CDR3 DNA follows: TGTGCCAGCAGCTTGGGGACAGGGCATGAAAAACTGTTTTTT. Its translation is CASSLGTGHEKLFF. The chain carries TRBV5-4 and TRBJ1-4, with 8 bases identical to TRBD1. In germline, CDR1 is SGHNT, CDR2 YYREEE (reference sequence). The CDR3 sequence is 14 residues long. Trimming removed 0 bases from V and 6 bases from J; junction bases left unmatched: 1.

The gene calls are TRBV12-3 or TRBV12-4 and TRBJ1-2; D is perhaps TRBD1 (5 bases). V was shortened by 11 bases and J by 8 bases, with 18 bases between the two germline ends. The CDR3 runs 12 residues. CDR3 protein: CARLAPGGGYTF. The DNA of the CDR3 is TGTGCCCGCCTGGCTCCGGGGGGGGGCTACACCTTC.

The CDR3 DNA follows: TGCGCCAGCAGCCAAGGACAGGGAGAAAATTCACCCCTCCACTTT. It yields the protein CASSQGQGENSPLHF. J is TRBJ1-6 and V is TRBV4-3; 7 bases fit TRBD1. CDR1 and CDR2 from the germline V gene are LGHNA and YSLEER. The CDR3 runs 15 residues. With 1 base clipped from V and 7 bases from J, the junction kept 4 bases outside the gene matches.

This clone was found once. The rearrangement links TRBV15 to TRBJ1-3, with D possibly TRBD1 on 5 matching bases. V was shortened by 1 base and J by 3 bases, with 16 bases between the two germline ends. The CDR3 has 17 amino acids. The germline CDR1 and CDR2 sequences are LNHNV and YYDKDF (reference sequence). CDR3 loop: CATSRGTRGFVGNTIYF. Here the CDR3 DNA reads TGTGCCACCAGCAGAGGGACAAGGGGCTTCGTTGGAAACACCATATATTTT.

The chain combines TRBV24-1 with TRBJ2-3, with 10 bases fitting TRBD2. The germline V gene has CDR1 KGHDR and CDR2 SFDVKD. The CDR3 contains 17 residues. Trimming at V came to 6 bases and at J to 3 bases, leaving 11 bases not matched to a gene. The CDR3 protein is CATSRASGSLETDTQYF. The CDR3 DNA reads TGTGCCACCAGTCGGGCTAGCGGGAGTTTAGAAACAGATACGCAGTATTTT.

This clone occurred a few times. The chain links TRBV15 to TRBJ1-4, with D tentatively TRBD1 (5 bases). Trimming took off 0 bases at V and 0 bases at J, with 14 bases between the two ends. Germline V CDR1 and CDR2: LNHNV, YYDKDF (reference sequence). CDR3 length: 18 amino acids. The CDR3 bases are TGTGCCACCAGCAGAGATCCGATCGGACAAGCAACTAATGAAAAACTGTTTTTT. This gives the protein CATSRDPIGQATNEKLFF.

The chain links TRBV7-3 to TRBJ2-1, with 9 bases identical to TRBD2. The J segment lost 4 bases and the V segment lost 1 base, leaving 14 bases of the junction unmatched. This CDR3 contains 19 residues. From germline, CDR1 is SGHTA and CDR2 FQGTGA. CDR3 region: CASSLISPASGGRYNEQFF. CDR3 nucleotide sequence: TGTGCCAGCAGCTTAATCAGCCCCGCGAGCGGGGGGAGGTACAATGAGCAGTTCTTC.

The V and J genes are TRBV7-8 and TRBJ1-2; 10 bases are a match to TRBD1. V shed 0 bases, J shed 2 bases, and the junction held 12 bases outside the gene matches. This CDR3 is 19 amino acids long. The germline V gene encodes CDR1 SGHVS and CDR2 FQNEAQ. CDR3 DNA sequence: TGTGCCAGCAGCTTAGCGGGGAGGGACAGGGGAAGACAAAACTATGGCTACACCTTC. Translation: CASSLAGRDRGRQNYGYTF.

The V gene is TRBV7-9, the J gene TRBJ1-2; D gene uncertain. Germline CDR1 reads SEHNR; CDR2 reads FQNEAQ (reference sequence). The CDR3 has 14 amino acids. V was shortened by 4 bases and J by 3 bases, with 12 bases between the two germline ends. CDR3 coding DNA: TGTGCCAGCAGCTCCATAGGAGGCCACTATGGCTACACCTTC. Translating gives CASSSIGGHYGYTF.

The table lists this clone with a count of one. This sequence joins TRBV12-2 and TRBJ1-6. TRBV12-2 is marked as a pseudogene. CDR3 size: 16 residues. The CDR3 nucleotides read TGTGCAAGTCGCTTCCCTAGGCCCACTGGCGATTGGCCCCTCCACTTT. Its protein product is CASRFPRPTGDWPLHF.

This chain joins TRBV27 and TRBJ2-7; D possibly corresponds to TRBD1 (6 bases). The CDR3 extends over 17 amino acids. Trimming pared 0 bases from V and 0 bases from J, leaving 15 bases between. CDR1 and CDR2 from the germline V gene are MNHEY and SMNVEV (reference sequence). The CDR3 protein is CASSLSIMTGYSYEQYF. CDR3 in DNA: TGTGCCAGCAGTTTATCGATTATGACAGGCTACTCCTACGAGCAGTACTTC.

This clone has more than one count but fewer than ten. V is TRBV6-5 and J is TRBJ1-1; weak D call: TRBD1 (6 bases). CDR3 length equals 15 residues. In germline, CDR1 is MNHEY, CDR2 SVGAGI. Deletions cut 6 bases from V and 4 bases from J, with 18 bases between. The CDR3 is CASSNPQGLGTEAFF. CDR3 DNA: TGTGCCAGCAGCAACCCACAGGGCCTGGGCACTGAAGCTTTCTTT.

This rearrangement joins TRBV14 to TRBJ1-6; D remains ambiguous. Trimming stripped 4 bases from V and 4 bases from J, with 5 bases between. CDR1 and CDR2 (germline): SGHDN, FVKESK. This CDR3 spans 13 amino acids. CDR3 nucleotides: TGTGCCAGCAGCCCGGGGTATAATTCACCCCTCCACTTT. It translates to CASSPGYNSPLHF.

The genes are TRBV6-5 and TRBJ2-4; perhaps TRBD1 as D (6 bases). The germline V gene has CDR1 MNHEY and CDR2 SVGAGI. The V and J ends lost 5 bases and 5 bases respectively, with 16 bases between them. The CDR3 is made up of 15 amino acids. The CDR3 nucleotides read TGTGCCAGCAGTATGAACAGGGTTTTAGAAAACATTCAGTACTTC. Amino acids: CASSMNRVLENIQYF.

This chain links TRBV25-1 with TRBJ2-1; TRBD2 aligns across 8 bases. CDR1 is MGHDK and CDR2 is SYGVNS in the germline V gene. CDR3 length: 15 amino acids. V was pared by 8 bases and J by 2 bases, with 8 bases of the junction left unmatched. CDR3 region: CASEGRLATYNEQFF. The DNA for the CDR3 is TGTGCCAGCGAGGGGAGACTAGCGACCTACAATGAGCAGTTCTTC.

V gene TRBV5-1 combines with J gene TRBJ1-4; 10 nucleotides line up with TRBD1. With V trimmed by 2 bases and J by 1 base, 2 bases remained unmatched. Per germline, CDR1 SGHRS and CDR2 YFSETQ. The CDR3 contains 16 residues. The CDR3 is CASSFGQGGTNEKLFF. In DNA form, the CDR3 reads TGCGCCAGCAGCTTTGGACAGGGGGGAACTAATGAAAAACTGTTTTTT.

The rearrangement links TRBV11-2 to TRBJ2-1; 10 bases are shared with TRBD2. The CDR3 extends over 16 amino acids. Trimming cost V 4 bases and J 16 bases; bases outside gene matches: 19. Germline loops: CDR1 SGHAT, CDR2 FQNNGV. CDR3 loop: CASSSIRGLSGRGVFF. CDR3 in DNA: TGTGCCAGCAGCTCCATTAGGGGGTTAAGCGGGAGGGGTGTATTCTTC.

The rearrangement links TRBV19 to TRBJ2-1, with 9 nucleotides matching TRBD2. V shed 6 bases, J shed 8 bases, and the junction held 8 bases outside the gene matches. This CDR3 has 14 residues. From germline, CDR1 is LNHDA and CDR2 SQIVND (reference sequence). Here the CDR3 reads CASSTGTSSHEQFF. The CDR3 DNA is TGTGCCAGTAGCACCGGGACTAGCTCCCATGAGCAGTTCTTC.

The CDR3 sequence: CASSLGQGTYNEQFF. The CDR3 region has the DNA TGTGCCAGCAGCCTAGGACAGGGGACGTACAATGAGCAGTTCTTC. The chain joins TRBV7-2 to TRBJ2-1; the match to TRBD1 covers 9 bases. V was clipped by 5 bases and J by 4 bases; unmatched bases: 6. The CDR3 consists of 15 residues. Germline V lookup: CDR1 SGHTA, CDR2 FQGNSA.